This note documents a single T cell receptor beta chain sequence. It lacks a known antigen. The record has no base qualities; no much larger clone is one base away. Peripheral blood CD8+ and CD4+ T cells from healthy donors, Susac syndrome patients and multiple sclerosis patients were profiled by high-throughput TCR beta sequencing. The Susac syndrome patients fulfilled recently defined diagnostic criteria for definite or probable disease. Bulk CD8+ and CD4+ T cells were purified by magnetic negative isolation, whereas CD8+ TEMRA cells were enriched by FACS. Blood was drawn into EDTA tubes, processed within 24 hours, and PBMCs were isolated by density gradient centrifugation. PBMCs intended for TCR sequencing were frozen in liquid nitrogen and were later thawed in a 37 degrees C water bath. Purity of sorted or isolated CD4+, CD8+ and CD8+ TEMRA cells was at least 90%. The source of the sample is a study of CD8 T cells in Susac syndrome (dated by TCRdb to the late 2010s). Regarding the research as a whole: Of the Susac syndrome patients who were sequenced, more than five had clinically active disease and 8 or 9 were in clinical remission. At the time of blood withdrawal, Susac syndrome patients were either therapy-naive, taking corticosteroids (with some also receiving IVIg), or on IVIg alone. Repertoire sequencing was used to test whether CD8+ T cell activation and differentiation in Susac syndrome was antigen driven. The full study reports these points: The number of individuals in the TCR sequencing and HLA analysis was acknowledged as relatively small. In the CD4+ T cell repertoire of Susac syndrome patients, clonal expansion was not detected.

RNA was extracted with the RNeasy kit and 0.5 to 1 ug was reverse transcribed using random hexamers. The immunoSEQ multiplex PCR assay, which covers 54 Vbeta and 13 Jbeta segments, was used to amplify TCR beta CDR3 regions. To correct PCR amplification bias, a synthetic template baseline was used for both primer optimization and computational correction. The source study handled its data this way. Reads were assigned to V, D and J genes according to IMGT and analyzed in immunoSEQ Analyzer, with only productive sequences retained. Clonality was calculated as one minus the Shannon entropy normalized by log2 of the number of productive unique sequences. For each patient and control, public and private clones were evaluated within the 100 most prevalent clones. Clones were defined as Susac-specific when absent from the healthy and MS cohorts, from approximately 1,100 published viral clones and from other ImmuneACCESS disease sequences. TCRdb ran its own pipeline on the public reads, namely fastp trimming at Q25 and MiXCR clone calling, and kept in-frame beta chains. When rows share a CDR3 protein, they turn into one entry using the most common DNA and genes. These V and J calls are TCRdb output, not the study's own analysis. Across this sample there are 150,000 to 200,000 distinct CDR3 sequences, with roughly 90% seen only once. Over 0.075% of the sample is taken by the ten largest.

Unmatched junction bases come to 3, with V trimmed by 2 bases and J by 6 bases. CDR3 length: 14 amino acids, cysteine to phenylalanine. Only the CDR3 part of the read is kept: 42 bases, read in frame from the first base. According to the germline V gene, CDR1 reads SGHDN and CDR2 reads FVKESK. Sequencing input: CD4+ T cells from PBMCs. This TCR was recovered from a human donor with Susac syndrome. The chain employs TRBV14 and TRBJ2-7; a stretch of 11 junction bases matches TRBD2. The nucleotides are TGTGCCAGCAGCCAAAGTAGCGGGAGGGCCGAGCAGTACTTC. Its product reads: CASSQSSGRAEQYF. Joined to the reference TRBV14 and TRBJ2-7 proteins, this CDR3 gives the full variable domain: EAGVTQFPSHSVIEKGQTVTLRCDPISGHDNLYWYRRVMGKEIKFLLHFVKESKQDESGMPNNRFLAERTGGTYSTLKVQPAELEDSGVYFCASSQSSGRAEQYFGPGTRLTVT.